This section outlines one T cell receptor beta chain sequence together with its context. Its specificity is unknown. This entry comes from a study of CXCR3-negative and CXCR3-positive naive CD8 T cells. The study's findings and limits: Greater hydrophobicity was found in TRB CDR3s of CXCR3-positive naive cells than of CXCR3-negative naive cells.

Libraries were UMI-labeled 5' RACE TRB cDNA. One entry per CDR3 protein, without DNA, is what TCRdb gives after re-calling the 5' RACE reads. Its clone listing holds about 120,000 distinct CDR3 sequences. Germline lookup yields CDR1 MGHRA and CDR2 YSYEKL. There are 16 residues in the CDR3. This chain links TRBV4-1 with TRBJ2-5; TCRdb picks TRBD2, but there is no DNA to check that call. Sequencing was performed on naive CXCR3+ CD8+ T cells from blood. This sample's subset: CD45RO-CCR7+CD27+CD95- naive CD8+ T cells expressing CXCR3 (TNR3+). This clonotype was obtained from a human donor in good health. Some clones in this sample may be carry-over from other donors' samples. CDR3 loop: CASREDAGGYQETQYF.